A single sample gave rise to the 17 T cell receptor beta chains below, sequenced in a study of blood T cell repertoires in COVID-19. Clones were sequenced by immunoSEQ multiplex PCR, and TCRdb holds only the in-frame ones, with some missing. The sample has around 180,000 clones; 70% to 90% are singletons. Input material: peripheral blood. These receptors were collected from a human donor in a cohort sampled during active COVID-19.

The chain uses TRBV5-1 and TRBJ2-7; 10 nucleotides align to TRBD2. Losses at the gene ends were 0 bases for V and 5 bases for J; bases not matched to a gene: 5. Germline V CDR1 and CDR2: SGHRS, YFSETQ. This CDR3 spans 15 amino acids. The CDR3: CASSLETSGAHEQYF. The DNA of the CDR3 is TGCGCCAGCAGCTTGGAAACTAGCGGGGCACACGAGCAGTACTTC.

The chain employs TRBV4-3 and TRBJ1-2; D perhaps matches TRBD1 (5 bases). CDR3 length: 16 amino acids. With 0 bases removed from V and 5 bases from J, the gap between germline ends came to 16 bases. CDR1 and CDR2 (germline): LGHNA, YSLEER. CDR3 in DNA: TGCGCCAGCAGCCAAGACCGGGCCAGGGCGGGATATGGCTACACCTTC. Amino acid sequence: CASSQDRARAGYGYTF.

This clone appeared a single time. V usage is TRBV2 and J usage is TRBJ2-2; a weak D match, TRBD2 (5 bases). Trimming removed 8 bases at V and 4 bases at J, with 11 bases between. CDR1 and CDR2 from the germline V gene are SNHLY and FYNNEI. This CDR3 spans 13 amino acids. The CDR3 loop is CASLRGLTGELFF. In DNA, the CDR3 is TGTGCCAGCCTGAGAGGGCTCACCGGGGAGCTGTTTTTT.

This clone came up many times. The chain links TRBV5-4 to TRBJ1-2; the match to TRBD1 covers 7 bases. This CDR3 spans 15 amino acids. J gave up 2 bases and V 5 bases, and 9 bases lay outside the gene matches. Germline V gene sequence: CDR1 SGHNT, CDR2 YYREEE (reference sequence). CDR3 sequence (DNA): TGTGCCAGCAGTTTCGAACAGGGGTGGAACTATGGCTACACCTTC. As protein: CASSFEQGWNYGYTF.

The rearrangement links TRBV29-1 to TRBJ1-2; TRBD1 is a possible D gene (6 bases). This CDR3 spans 15 amino acids. V gave up 0 bases and J gave up 3 bases, with 14 bases separating them. CDR1 is SQVTM and CDR2 is ANQGSEA in the germline V gene. The CDR3 DNA reads as TGCAGCGTTGAAGATCGCAGGGGCGGAGACTATGGCTACACCTTC. Its protein is CSVEDRRGGDYGYTF.

This rearrangement joins TRBV28 to TRBJ1-6, with D unclear. Trimming took 7 bases from V and 9 from J, leaving 13 bases between them. Germline loops: CDR1 MDHEN, CDR2 SYDVKM. The CDR3 length is 13 residues. CDR3 sequence reads: CASTGVKGSPLHF. CDR3 nucleotides: TGTGCCAGCACGGGAGTAAAAGGTTCACCCCTCCACTTT.

CDR3: CASSFSSGDFYNEQFF. In DNA form, the CDR3 reads TGCGCCAGCAGCTTTTCTAGCGGGGACTTCTACAATGAGCAGTTCTTC. This rearrangement joins TRBV5-1 to TRBJ2-1; 9 nucleotides line up with TRBD2. CDR3 length: 16 amino acids. Losses at the gene ends were 2 bases for V and 3 bases for J; bases not matched to a gene: 6. The V gene's germline CDR1 is SGHRS and CDR2 YFSETQ.

The chain joins TRBV2 to TRBJ2-5; TRBD2 might be the D (6 bases). This CDR3 spans 13 amino acids. Germline V lookup: CDR1 SNHLY, CDR2 FYNNEI. V was trimmed by 7 bases and J by 5 bases, leaving 14 bases between them. CDR3 amino acids: CASIGGMWETQYF. DNA of the CDR3: TGTGCCAGCATAGGAGGGATGTGGGAGACCCAGTACTTC.

V is TRBV4-1 and J is TRBJ1-1, with a weak D call TRBD1 (5 bases). V was shortened by 4 bases and J by 1 base, with 7 bases between the two germline ends. The CDR3 sequence is 13 residues long. The germline V gene has CDR1 MGHRA and CDR2 YSYEKL. The CDR3 nucleotides read TGCGCCAGCAGCCGCGGGGCGAACACTGAAGCTTTCTTT. Translated: CASSRGANTEAFF.

This clone was seen a handful of times. This chain links TRBV2 with TRBJ2-7, with 8 bases identical to TRBD1. Germline V CDR1 and CDR2: SNHLY, FYNNEI. The CDR3 sequence is 14 residues long. With 4 bases clipped from V and 4 bases from J, the junction kept 6 bases outside the gene matches. The CDR3, as DNA: TGTGCCAGCAGTGCCCTGGACAGGGAGTACGAGCAGTACTTC. Its protein is CASSALDREYEQYF. Full variable domain (outside the CDR3, taken from reference TRBV2 and TRBJ2-7): EPEVTQTPSHQVTQMGQEVILRCVPISNHLYFYWYRQILGQKVEFLVSFYNNEISEKSEIFDDQFSVERPDGSNFTLKIRSTKLEDSAMYFCASSALDREYEQYFGPGTRLTVT.

This chain links TRBV25-1 with TRBJ2-3; weak D call: TRBD1 (6 bases). Trimming shortened V by 7 bases and J by 2 bases, and 13 bases separated the two germline ends. This CDR3 region has 14 residues. The V gene's germline CDR1 is MGHDK and CDR2 SYGVNS. CDR3 residues: CASTRGLTTDTQYF. The CDR3 DNA reads TGTGCCAGCACCAGGGGCCTTACCACAGATACGCAGTATTTT.

This rearrangement joins TRBV6-5 to TRBJ1-1; D perhaps matches TRBD1 (5 bases). CDR3 length: 12 residues. Germline assignment: CDR1 MNHEY and CDR2 SVGAGI. The V end lost 5 bases, the J end lost 10 bases, and 14 bases lay between the germline ends. The CDR3 DNA reads as TGTGCCAGCAGTCCCGACAGCCCAAGAGCTTTCTTT. It specifies CASSPDSPRAFF.

The chain combines TRBV25-1 with TRBJ2-5; 7 nucleotides align to TRBD1. From germline, CDR1 is MGHDK and CDR2 SYGVNS. Unmatched junction bases numbered 5, after V lost 3 bases and J lost 4 bases. The CDR3 runs 14 residues. CDR3 in amino acids: CASSDTGAGETQYF. CDR3 sequence (DNA): TGTGCCAGCAGTGACACAGGGGCAGGAGAGACCCAGTACTTC.

The rearrangement joins TRBV12-3 or TRBV12-4 to TRBJ1-2; 7 positions match TRBD1. CDR3 length equals 12 residues. V was clipped by 4 bases and J by 8 bases; unmatched bases: 4. The CDR3 here is CASSSDRIGYTF. The DNA for the CDR3 is TGTGCCAGCAGTTCGGACAGGATAGGCTACACCTTC.

V gene TRBV2 combines with J gene TRBJ2-5; 10 positions agree with TRBD2. Losses at the gene ends were 1 base for V and 7 bases for J; bases not matched to a gene: 12. This CDR3 comprises 17 residues. The germline V gene has CDR1 SNHLY and CDR2 FYNNEI. Here the CDR3 reads CASSEGLAGAKGSTQYF. CDR3 DNA sequence: TGTGCCAGCAGTGAAGGTCTAGCGGGGGCGAAGGGCTCGACCCAGTACTTC.

The rearrangement joins TRBV27 to TRBJ2-2; TRBD1 matches 8 bases. The germline CDR1 and CDR2 sequences are MNHEY and SMNVEV (reference sequence). The CDR3 runs to 17 residues. V was pared by 2 bases and J by 6 bases, with 11 bases of the junction left unmatched. The CDR3 here is CASSLDPTGVVPGELFF. Written as DNA, the CDR3 is TGTGCCAGCAGTTTAGACCCGACAGGGGTTGTACCCGGGGAGCTGTTTTTT.

The chain is built from TRBV11-2 and TRBJ1-4; 8 nucleotides align to TRBD1. CDR1 SGHAT and CDR2 FQNNGV come from the germline V gene. The CDR3 contains 14 residues. The ends lost 4 bases at V and 5 bases at J; junction bases unmatched: 3. Written as DNA, the CDR3 is TGTGCCAGCAGCTCGGGGACAGGCAATGAAAAACTGTTTTTT. Translation gives CASSSGTGNEKLFF. The whole variable domain, remainder taken from reference TRBV11-2 and TRBJ1-4, is EAGVAQSPRYKIIEKRQSVAFWCNPISGHATLYWYQQILGQGPKLLIQFQNNGVVDDSQLPKDRFSAERLKGVDSTLKIQPAKLEDSAVYLCASSSGTGNEKLFFGSGTQLSVL.